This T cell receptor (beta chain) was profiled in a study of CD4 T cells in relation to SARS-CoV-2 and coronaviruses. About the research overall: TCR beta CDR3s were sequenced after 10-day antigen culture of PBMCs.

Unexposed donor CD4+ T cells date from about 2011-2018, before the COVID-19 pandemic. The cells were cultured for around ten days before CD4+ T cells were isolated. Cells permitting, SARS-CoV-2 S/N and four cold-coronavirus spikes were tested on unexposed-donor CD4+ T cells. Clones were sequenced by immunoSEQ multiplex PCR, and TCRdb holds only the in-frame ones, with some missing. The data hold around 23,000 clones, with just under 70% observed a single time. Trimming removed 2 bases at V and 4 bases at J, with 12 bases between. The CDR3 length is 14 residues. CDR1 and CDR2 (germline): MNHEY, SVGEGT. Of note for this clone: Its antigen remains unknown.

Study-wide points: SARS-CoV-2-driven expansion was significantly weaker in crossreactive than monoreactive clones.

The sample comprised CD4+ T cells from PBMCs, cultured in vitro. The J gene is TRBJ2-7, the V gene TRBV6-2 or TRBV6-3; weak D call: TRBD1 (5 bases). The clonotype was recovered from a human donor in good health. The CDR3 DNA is TGTGCCAGCAGTTACGGTCAGGGTGCGTACGAGCAGTACTTC. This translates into CASSYGQGAYEQYF.